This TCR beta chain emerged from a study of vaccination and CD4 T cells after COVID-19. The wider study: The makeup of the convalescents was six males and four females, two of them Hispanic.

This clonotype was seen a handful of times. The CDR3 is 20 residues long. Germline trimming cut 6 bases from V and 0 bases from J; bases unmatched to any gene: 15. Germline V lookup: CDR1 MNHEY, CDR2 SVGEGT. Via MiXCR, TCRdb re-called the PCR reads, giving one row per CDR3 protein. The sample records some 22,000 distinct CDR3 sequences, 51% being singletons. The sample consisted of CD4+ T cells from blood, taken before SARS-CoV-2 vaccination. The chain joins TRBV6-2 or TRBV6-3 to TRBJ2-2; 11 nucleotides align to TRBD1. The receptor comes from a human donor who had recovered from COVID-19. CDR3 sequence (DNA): TGTGCCAGCAGCCACGGAGGACAGGGGGCCCCGTTCGCGAACACCGGGGAGCTGTTTTTT. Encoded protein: CASSHGGQGAPFANTGELFF.